Presented here are 14 T cell receptor beta chains from one specimen sequenced in a study of human T cells and chemical hapten exposure. TCRdb re-derived calls from the RACE reads in MiXCR, one entry per CDR3 protein. Of roughly 40,000 distinct CDR3 sequences in the sample, approximately 13% are singletons; the top ten hold roughly 5.7%. As to time point: pre-sensitization, week 0. Treatment given: therapeutic diphenylcyclopropenone sensitization with weekly scalp DPC. The sample here was whole blood, taken in connection with sensitization to the hapten diphenylcyclopropenone (DPC). The receptor source for this set is a woman between 25 and 40 years old with alopecia areata. Some clones in this sample may be carry-over from other donors' samples.

The genes are TRBV7-2 and TRBJ2-7; D possibly corresponds to TRBD1 (5 bases). The CDR3 runs to 14 residues. CDR1 is SGHTA and CDR2 is FQGNSA in the germline V gene. V lost 10 bases and J lost 2, with 18 bases in between. DNA of the CDR3: TGTGCCACCGTAAAAGAGCGCAGGGCCTACGAGCAGTACTTC. It specifies CATVKERRAYEQYF. Supplemented by reference TRBV7-2 and TRBJ2-7, the full variable domain reads GAGVSQSPSNKVTEKGKDVELRCDPISGHTALYWYRQSLGQGLEFLIYFQGNSAPDKSGLPSDRFSAERTGGSVSTLTIQRTQQEDSAVYLCATVKERRAYEQYFGPGTRLTVT.

In its sample, this clonotype was seen many times. The J gene is TRBJ2-5, the V gene TRBV7-2, with D hard to call. The CDR3 has 17 residues. The V gene's germline CDR1 is SGHTA and CDR2 FQGNSA. The germline V and J ends were trimmed by 5 bases and 4 bases, with 23 bases remaining between them. The DNA for the CDR3 is TGTGCCAGCAGCCAGAGTAGGCCCAGGATACATGGAGAGACCCAGTACTTC. Protein sequence: CASSQSRPRIHGETQYF.

This clonotype occurred many times. The rearrangement uses TRBV12-3 or TRBV12-4 and TRBJ1-2, with D maybe TRBD1 (5 bases). The CDR3 consists of 12 residues. With 2 bases removed from V and 6 bases from J, the gap between germline ends came to 7 bases. The CDR3 bases are TGTGCCAGCAGTTTACAGGGACATGGCTACACCTTC. Residues: CASSLQGHGYTF.

In this sample, this clonotype turned up many times. The chain combines TRBV19 with TRBJ2-3; D might be TRBD1 (6 bases). The CDR3 loop spans 15 amino acids. V was shortened by 3 bases and J by 3 bases, with 13 bases between the two germline ends. Germline loops: CDR1 LNHDA, CDR2 SQIVND (reference sequence). CDR3 sequence reads: CASSITGTPTDTQYF. CDR3 nucleotide sequence: TGTGCCAGTAGTATCACCGGGACACCTACAGATACGCAGTATTTT.

This clonotype has more than one count but fewer than ten. The chain couples TRBV11-2 to TRBJ2-2; no reliable D call. Per the germline V gene, CDR1 is SGHAT and CDR2 is FQNNGV. Trimming cost V 0 bases and J 2 bases, with 7 bases left between them. The length of the CDR3 is 15 residues. The CDR3 sequence: CASSLDWLNTGELFF. The CDR3 DNA reads as TGTGCCAGCAGCTTAGACTGGCTAAACACCGGGGAGCTGTTTTTT.

Many counts were recorded for this clonotype. The chain has TRBV6-2 or TRBV6-3 and TRBJ1-1; TRBD1 matches 8 bases. The V gene end was trimmed by 6 bases and the J gene end by 4 bases; junction bases not matched to a gene: 7. Germline CDR1 MNHEY, CDR2 SVGEGT. This CDR3 spans 14 amino acids. CDR3: CASRKTGAGTEAFF. As DNA, the CDR3 is TGTGCCAGCAGAAAGACAGGGGCAGGCACTGAAGCTTTCTTT.

The CDR3 nucleotides are TGTGCCAGCAGTCCCCCCTTCCTTGATACGCAGTATTTT. This gives the protein CASSPPFLDTQYF. This rearrangement joins TRBV7-2 to TRBJ2-3; D not certain. Germline CDR1 and CDR2: SGHTA and FQGNSA. With 6 bases removed from V and 6 bases from J, the gap between germline ends came to 13 bases. This CDR3 is built from 13 residues. The full variable domain, completed using reference TRBV7-2 and TRBJ2-3, is GAGVSQSPSNKVTEKGKDVELRCDPISGHTALYWYRQSLGQGLEFLIYFQGNSAPDKSGLPSDRFSAERTGGSVSTLTIQRTQQEDSAVYLCASSPPFLDTQYFGPGTRLTVL.

This clonotype turned up a few times. Because the CDR3's place on the DNA is in doubt, the DNA is left out and the CDR3 is given as listed by TCRdb. The chain carries TRBV6-2 or TRBV6-3 and TRBJ2-7; the table's D call of TRBD2 was not tested on the DNA. A total of 14 residues make up the CDR3, ends included. Germline V gene sequence: CDR1 MNHEY, CDR2 SVGEGT. CDR3 region: CASILASGRSEQYF.

The chain recombines TRBV28 with TRBJ1-1; TRBD1 aligns across 8 bases. Per the germline V gene, CDR1 is MDHEN and CDR2 is SYDVKM. Trimming removed 7 bases from V and 5 bases from J; junction bases left unmatched: 6. The CDR3 loop spans 13 amino acids. The CDR3 loop reads CASTRQGRTEAFF. In DNA, the CDR3 is TGTGCCAGCACTAGACAGGGGCGGACTGAAGCTTTCTTT. Together with reference TRBV28 and TRBJ1-1, the CDR3 gives the full variable domain: DVKVTQSSRYLVKRTGEKVFLECVQDMDHENMFWYRQDPGLGLRLIYFSYDVKMKEKGDIPEGYSVSREKKERFSLILESASTNQTSMYLCASTRQGRTEAFFGQGTRLTVV.

This clonotype has a count of ten or more. The CDR3, as DNA: TGTGCCAGCAGCGCCCCTAGCGCCGGGGAGCTGTTTTTT. Its translation: CASSAPSAGELFF. This rearrangement joins TRBV7-6 to TRBJ2-2; possibly TRBD2 for D (6 bases). The ends were cut back, 5 bases at V and 6 bases at J, with 10 bases in the middle. CDR3 length equals 13 residues. The V gene's germline CDR1 is SGHVS and CDR2 FNYEAQ.

This chain connects TRBV10-3 to TRBJ2-1; D gene uncertain. Germline V gives CDR1 ENHRY, CDR2 SYGVKD. The CDR3 totals 14 residues. Trimming shortened V by 3 bases and J by 3 bases, and 9 bases separated the two germline ends. DNA of the CDR3: TGTGCCATCAGTGAAAACGTCGACTACAATGAGCAGTTCTTC. Translation: CAISENVDYNEQFF.

The rearrangement uses TRBV20-1 and TRBJ2-6; D gene uncertain. The ends were cut back, 3 bases at V and 0 bases at J, with 9 bases in the middle. CDR1 is DFQATT, CDR2 SNEGSKA, per germline (reference sequence). The CDR3 spans 15 residues. The CDR3 loop reads CSASLQHSGANVLTF. CDR3 DNA sequence: TGCAGTGCTAGCTTACAGCACTCTGGGGCCAACGTCCTGACTTTC.

This clonotype was counted ten times or more. This rearrangement joins TRBV7-2 to TRBJ2-3, with 8 positions matching TRBD1. The CDR3 consists of 16 residues. Looked up from germline, CDR1 is SGHTA and CDR2 is FQGNSA. J gave up 5 bases and V 5 bases, and 12 bases lay outside the gene matches. CDR3 in DNA: TGTGCCAGCAGCCTGCAGGGGGCAACCGTTATAGATACGCAGTATTTT. It specifies CASSLQGATVIDTQYF.

The V and J genes are TRBV20-1 and TRBJ2-3; no reliable D call. The CDR3 totals 13 residues. The V end lost 3 bases, the J end lost 6 bases, and 13 bases lay between the germline ends. Looked up from germline, CDR1 is DFQATT and CDR2 is SNEGSKA (reference sequence). The CDR3 reads CSASRGKADTQYF. CDR3 sequence (DNA): TGCAGTGCTAGTCGCGGAAAAGCGGATACGCAGTATTTT.